The table lists the clone carrying this T cell receptor beta chain with a few counts. The antigen is not known. This sample was included in a study of blood T cells in healthy people across ages. Findings and caveats of the study: A greater number of naive CD4+ cells and higher diversity distinguished long-lived donors from aged donors. Across the age range, TCR beta diversity per million T cells fell in a roughly linear way.

Alongside a J-beta primer mix, a sample-barcoded 5' primer served in a second PCR lasting about 7 to 12 cycles. TCRdb analysed the 5' RACE reads with MiXCR anew, one entry per CDR3 protein. The table has 650,000 to 800,000 distinct CDR3 sequences, around 43% seen once. The material sequenced was blood. The clonotype originates from a man aged 60 to 69 in good health.

This CDR3 is CSPLAAGQGSYEQYF. The CDR3 DNA follows: TGCAGCCCTCTAGCAGCCGGACAGGGGTCCTACGAGCAGTACTTC. This chain uses TRBV20-1 with TRBJ2-7; 9 bases are a match to TRBD1. The CDR3 runs to 15 residues. CDR1 and CDR2 from the germline V gene are DFQATT and SNEGSKA (reference sequence).